A single sample gave rise to the 15 T cell receptor beta chains below, sequenced in a study of OX40 agonist ivuxolimab in advanced cancers. Assay used: immunoSEQ multiplex PCR; TCRdb lists only in-frame clones, some missing. This table has 72,000 or so clones, about nine tenths appearing once. The material sequenced was CD4+ or CD8+ T cells sorted from blood, taken in a trial of the OX40 agonist ivuxolimab. The receptors were sampled from an adult with an advanced solid tumor such as melanoma, head and neck, liver or kidney cancer.

This chain connects TRBV5-6 to TRBJ1-2; possible D gene TRBD1, 6 bases. Per germline, CDR1 SGHDT and CDR2 YYEEEE. The CDR3 is 15 residues long. Trimming pared 1 base from V and 4 bases from J, leaving 14 bases between. The CDR3 DNA follows: TGTGCCAGCAGCTTGTGGGGGGGCAGAGGCTATGGCTACACCTTC. It yields the protein CASSLWGGRGYGYTF.

This rearrangement joins TRBV4-2 to TRBJ2-2; a possible D gene is TRBD2 (6 bases). Germline assignment: CDR1 LGHNA and CDR2 YNFKEQ. The CDR3 length is 16 residues. The germline V and J ends were trimmed by 3 bases and 1 base, with 12 bases remaining between them. The CDR3 sequence: CASSQAGLVNTGELFF. DNA for the CDR3: TGTGCCAGCAGCCAGGCGGGACTCGTGAACACCGGGGAGCTGTTTTTT.

The chain uses TRBV20-1 and TRBJ2-5; D gene unclear. V lost 3 bases to trimming and J lost 4 bases, with 6 bases between them. Germline assignment: CDR1 DFQATT and CDR2 SNEGSKA (reference sequence). This CDR3 is 11 amino acids long. The CDR3 is CSASQLETQYF. CDR3 coding DNA: TGCAGTGCTAGTCAGTTAGAGACCCAGTACTTC.

The chain has TRBV11-3 and TRBJ2-1; the D gene is possibly TRBD2 (6 bases). V gave up 8 bases and J gave up 5 bases, with 16 bases separating them. This CDR3 is 14 amino acids long. CDR1 is SGHNT and CDR2 is YENEEA in the germline V gene. The CDR3 coding sequence is TGTGCCAGCCTAGGCGGGACCGGGAACAATGAGCAGTTCTTC. Amino acid sequence: CASLGGTGNNEQFF.

This sequence joins TRBV5-4 and TRBJ1-1, with 7 nucleotides matching TRBD1. This CDR3 has 16 amino acids. The V gene's germline CDR1 is SGHNT and CDR2 YYREEE (reference sequence). V dropped 3 bases and J dropped 0; count of bases not matched to a gene: 8. Here the CDR3 DNA reads TGTGCCAGCAGCTGGGGGGGGGACAGCATGAACACTGAAGCTTTCTTT. Residues: CASSWGGDSMNTEAFF.

CDR3 loop: CASSAATGNLYTQYF. Written as DNA, the CDR3 is TGTGCCAGCAGCGCTGCGACAGGGAATTTATATACGCAGTATTTT. The V gene is TRBV9, the J gene TRBJ2-3, with TRBD1 identical over 7 bases. V was clipped by 3 bases and J by 7 bases; unmatched bases: 11. This CDR3 has 15 amino acids. Germline lookup yields CDR1 SGDLS and CDR2 YYNGEE. Full variable domain (rest looked up from reference TRBV9 and TRBJ2-3): DSGVTQTPKHLITATGQRVTLRCSPRSGDLSVYWYQQSLDQGLQFLIQYYNGEERAKGNILERFSAQQFPDLHSELNLSSLELGDSALYFCASSAATGNLYTQYFGPGTRLTVL.

The chain carries TRBV12-5 and TRBJ2-6; D possibly matches TRBD1 or TRBD2 (5 bases each). The V end was cut by 3 bases, the J end by 0 bases, with 12 bases between. The germline V gene encodes CDR1 LGHNT and CDR2 FRNRAP. This CDR3 region has 17 residues. CDR3 sequence (DNA): TGTGCTAGTGGTTTAGGGACGGGGAGCTCTGGGGCCAACGTCCTGACTTTC. The encoded protein is CASGLGTGSSGANVLTF.

This clone occurred a few times. The chain joins TRBV11-1 to TRBJ2-7, with 7 positions matching TRBD1. Germline CDR1 reads SGHAT; CDR2 reads FQDESV (reference sequence). There are 14 residues in the CDR3. V was pared by 1 base and J by 3 bases, with 3 bases of the junction left unmatched. CDR3 sequence reads: CASSLGQGVYEQYF. CDR3 nucleotide sequence: TGTGCCAGCAGCTTAGGCCAGGGGGTCTACGAGCAGTACTTC.

The chain recombines TRBV5-6 with TRBJ1-1; D ambiguous. Germline assignment: CDR1 SGHDT and CDR2 YYEEEE. The CDR3 loop spans 16 amino acids. The V end lost 4 bases, the J end lost 1 base, and 17 bases lay between the germline ends. The chain's CDR3 is CASSLQEGRTNTEAFF. The CDR3 nucleotides read TGTGCCAGCAGCCTTCAGGAGGGCCGGACGAACACTGAAGCTTTCTTT.

This rearrangement joins TRBV7-2 to TRBJ2-5, with 10 bases that match TRBD1. V lost 2 bases, J lost 1 base, and 1 base stayed unmatched. CDR3 size: 15 residues. CDR1 SGHTA and CDR2 FQGNSA come from the germline V gene. The CDR3 is CASSLWDRGQETQYF. CDR3 nucleotides: TGTGCCAGCAGCTTATGGGACAGGGGCCAAGAGACCCAGTACTTC.

V is TRBV15 and J is TRBJ1-1; TRBD1 aligns across 8 bases. There are 13 residues in the CDR3. The V segment lost 4 bases and the J segment 6 bases; nucleotides outside the gene matches: 4. CDR1 is LNHNV, CDR2 YYDKDF, per germline (reference sequence). The CDR3 sequence: CATSTDRAPEAFF. The DNA for the CDR3 is TGTGCCACCAGCACGGACAGGGCCCCTGAAGCTTTCTTT.

The rearrangement joins TRBV4-1 to TRBJ2-1, with D uncertain. Germline V CDR1 and CDR2: MGHRA, YSYEKL. The CDR3 runs to 17 residues. With 2 bases removed from V and 6 bases from J, the gap between germline ends came to 20 bases. Here the CDR3 DNA reads TGCGCCAGCAGCCAAAGTCGTACACCCAGCCCCCTCAATGAGCAGTTCTTC. This codes for CASSQSRTPSPLNEQFF.

The V and J genes are TRBV6-5 and TRBJ2-1; 9 bases agree with TRBD1. Per the germline V gene, CDR1 is MNHEY and CDR2 is SVGAGI. The CDR3 consists of 16 residues. The J segment lost 5 bases and the V segment lost 1 base, leaving 6 bases of the junction unmatched. The CDR3 DNA follows: TGTGCCAGCAGTTACTTGGGACAGGGTCCCAACAATGAGCAGTTCTTC. Protein: CASSYLGQGPNNEQFF.

A single count supports this clone. The chain couples TRBV27 to TRBJ2-1; perhaps TRBD1 as D (6 bases). The CDR3 loop spans 15 amino acids. Trimming removed 5 bases from V and 6 bases from J, with 17 bases in between. Germline V gene sequence: CDR1 MNHEY, CDR2 SMNVEV (reference sequence). The DNA of the CDR3 is TGTGCCAGCAGTCTACAGGGCACGCACGGCAATGAGCAGTTCTTC. This codes for CASSLQGTHGNEQFF.

This chain joins TRBV5-1 and TRBJ1-2; D is undetermined. Trimming took off 1 base at V and 0 bases at J, with 13 bases between the two ends. The CDR3 sequence is 16 residues long. The germline V gene encodes CDR1 SGHRS and CDR2 YFSETQ. In nucleotides, the CDR3 is TGCGCCAGCAGCTTGACGCCCAGCGGGGCTAACTATGGCTACACCTTC. It is translated as CASSLTPSGANYGYTF.